This TCR beta chain was found in a study of blood T cell repertoires in COVID-19. Looking at the study overall: T cells, B-cell-depleted T cells, or PBMCs supplied cDNA or gDNA.

Some clones are missing from TCRdb's copy, which holds only in-frame ones; the method was immunoSEQ multiplex PCR. This sample carries over 150,000 clones, about 85% of them seen once, and the ten largest clones take around 2.1%. Germline lookup yields CDR1 SGDLS and CDR2 YYNGEE. This CDR3 comprises 16 residues. V lost 3 bases and J 4 bases, leaving 14 bases between the germline ends. The J gene is TRBJ1-6, the V gene TRBV9, with D possibly TRBD1 on 5 matching bases. This clonotype was sampled from a woman aged 25 to 45 who had recovered from COVID-19. Material for sequencing was PBMCs or T cells enriched from blood (not recorded which). The chain's CDR3 is CASSGIAGGYNSPLHF. The CDR3 nucleotides are TGTGCCAGCAGCGGGATTGCGGGGGGGTATAATTCACCCCTCCACTTT. The whole variable domain, filled in from reference TRBV9 and TRBJ1-6, reads DSGVTQTPKHLITATGQRVTLRCSPRSGDLSVYWYQQSLDQGLQFLIQYYNGEERAKGNILERFSAQQFPDLHSELNLSSLELGDSALYFCASSGIAGGYNSPLHFGNGTRLTVT.